This entry lists 7 T cell receptor beta chains sequenced from one sample in a study of blood T cell repertoires in COVID-19. The protocol was immunoSEQ multiplex PCR, while the TCRdb copy is restricted to in-frame clones and leaves out a portion. This sample has 200,000 or so clones; about four fifths occur once, and the top ten carry 7.5%. The sample taken for sequencing was PBMCs or T cells enriched from blood (not recorded which). Source of these receptors: a man aged 35-49 years who had recovered from COVID-19.

V and J are TRBV5-1 and TRBJ2-7; no firm D call. Trimming took off 0 bases at V and 0 bases at J, with 7 bases between the two ends. Germline V gene sequence: CDR1 SGHRS, CDR2 YFSETQ. This CDR3 spans 14 amino acids. The CDR3: CASSLARNSYEQYF. The CDR3 coding sequence is TGCGCCAGCAGCTTGGCCCGTAACTCCTACGAGCAGTACTTC.

V usage is TRBV6-5 and J usage is TRBJ1-2, with 10 nucleotides matching TRBD1. The germline V gene has CDR1 MNHEY and CDR2 SVGAGI. This CDR3 contains 15 residues. V lost 2 bases to trimming and J lost 8 bases; unmatched junction nucleotides: 8. The CDR3 sequence: CASSYTTGGANGYTF. DNA of the CDR3: TGTGCCAGCAGTTACACGACAGGGGGCGCGAACGGCTACACCTTC.

The CDR3 region is CSVGGVGQSISGGSTDTQYF. The DNA for the CDR3 is TGCAGCGTGGGAGGAGTGGGACAGTCAATTAGCGGGGGAAGCACAGATACGCAGTATTTT. This rearrangement joins TRBV29-1 to TRBJ2-3; 9 bases match TRBD2. The CDR3 consists of 20 residues. Trimming took 6 bases from V and 0 from J; bases not matched to a gene: 22. Germline CDR1 reads SQVTM; CDR2 reads ANQGSEA.

This chain connects TRBV27 to TRBJ1-1, with 9 bases matching TRBD1. The V gene's germline CDR1 is MNHEY and CDR2 SMNVEV (reference sequence). The length of the CDR3 is 15 residues. Trimming at V came to 1 base and at J to 4 bases, leaving 4 bases not matched to a gene. In DNA form, the CDR3 reads TGTGCCAGCAGTTTATTTGGGACAGGGTCCACTGAAGCTTTCTTT. Its translation: CASSLFGTGSTEAFF.

This clone was seen a single time. The chain joins TRBV5-8 to TRBJ1-1, with a tentative D call TRBD1 (6 bases). The V end was cut by 0 bases, the J end by 11 bases, with 26 bases between. The CDR3 runs 17 residues. Germline lookup yields CDR1 SGHTS and CDR2 YDEGEE. CDR3 protein: CASSLGAGGLFFSAAFF. As DNA, the CDR3 is TGTGCCAGCAGCTTGGGGGCTGGGGGCTTATTTTTCAGCGCGGCTTTCTTT. Variable domain in full (rest from reference TRBV5-8 and TRBJ1-1): EAGVTQSPTHLIKTRGQQATLRCSPISGHTSVYWYQQALGLGLQFLLWYDEGEERNRGNFPPRFSGRQFPNYSSELNVNALELEDSALYLCASSLGAGGLFFSAAFFGQGTRLTVV.

The chain joins TRBV7-9 to TRBJ2-3; perhaps TRBD1 as D (6 bases). The CDR3 length is 15 residues. The V end was cut by 5 bases, the J end by 10 bases, with 22 bases between. Germline-derived CDR1 and CDR2 are SEHNR and FQNEAQ (reference sequence). The CDR3 DNA is TGTGCCAGCAGCCCTATCAATTCACAGGGCGTCGCGCAGTATTTT. Encoded protein: CASSPINSQGVAQYF.

The chain employs TRBV10-1 and TRBJ2-1, with 7 nucleotides matching TRBD2. After removal of 4 bases from V and 0 bases from J, the junction contained 6 bases not matched to a gene. The CDR3 has 16 residues. Germline V lookup: CDR1 WNHNN, CDR2 SYGVQD (reference sequence). Here the CDR3 reads CASSALGGGSYNEQFF. CDR3 DNA: TGCGCCAGCAGTGCGTTGGGCGGGGGCTCCTACAATGAGCAGTTCTTC.